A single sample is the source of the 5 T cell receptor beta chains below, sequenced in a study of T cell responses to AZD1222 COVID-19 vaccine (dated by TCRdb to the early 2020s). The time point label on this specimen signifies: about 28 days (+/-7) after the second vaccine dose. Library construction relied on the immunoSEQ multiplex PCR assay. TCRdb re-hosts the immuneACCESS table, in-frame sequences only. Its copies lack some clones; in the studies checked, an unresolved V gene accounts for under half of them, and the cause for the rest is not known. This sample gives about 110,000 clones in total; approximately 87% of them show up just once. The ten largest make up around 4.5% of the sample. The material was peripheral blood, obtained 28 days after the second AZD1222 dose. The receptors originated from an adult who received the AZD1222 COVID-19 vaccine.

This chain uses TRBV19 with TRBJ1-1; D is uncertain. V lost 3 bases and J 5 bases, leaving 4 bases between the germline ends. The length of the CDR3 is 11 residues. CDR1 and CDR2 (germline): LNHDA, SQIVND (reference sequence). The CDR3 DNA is TGTGCCAGTAGTATCACTACTGAAGCTTTCTTT. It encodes CASSITTEAFF.

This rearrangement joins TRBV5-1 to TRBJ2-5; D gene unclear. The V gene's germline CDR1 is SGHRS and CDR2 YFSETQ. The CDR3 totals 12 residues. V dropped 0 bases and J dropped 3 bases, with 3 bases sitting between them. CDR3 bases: TGCGCCAGCAGCTTGGCGGAAGAGACCCAGTACTTC. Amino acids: CASSLAEETQYF.

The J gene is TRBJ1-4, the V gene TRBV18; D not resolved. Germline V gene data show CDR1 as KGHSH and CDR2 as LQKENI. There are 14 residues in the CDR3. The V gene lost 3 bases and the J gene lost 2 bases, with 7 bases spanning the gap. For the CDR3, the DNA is TGTGCCAGCTCACCCGGCCTCACTAATGAAAAACTGTTTTTT. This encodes CASSPGLTNEKLFF.

The CDR3 loop reads CASSHRNSIGETQYF. The CDR3 coding sequence is TGCGCCAGCAGCCATCGGAACAGCATCGGGGAGACCCAGTACTTC. V usage is TRBV4-3 and J usage is TRBJ2-5, with D unclear. The CDR3 sequence is 15 residues long. Germline CDR1 and CDR2: LGHNA and YSLEER. V gave up 3 bases and J gave up 5 bases, with 16 bases separating them.

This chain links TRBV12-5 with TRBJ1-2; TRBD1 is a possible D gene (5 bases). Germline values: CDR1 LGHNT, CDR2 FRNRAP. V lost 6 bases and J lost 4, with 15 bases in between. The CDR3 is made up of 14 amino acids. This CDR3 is CASGLIGTVYGYTF. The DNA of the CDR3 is TGTGCTAGTGGCCTTATCGGGACGGTCTATGGCTACACCTTC.